A single sample is the source of the 10 T cell receptor beta chains below, sequenced in a study of cytomegalovirus exposure and HLA in healthy donors (dated by TCRdb to 2017 to 2019). The library was generated by the immunoSEQ multiplex PCR assay. The multiplex PCR relied on a mix of 60 forward primers for TCR Vbeta segments and 13 reverse primers for TCR Jbeta segments. The immuneACCESS repertoire file appears here via TCRdb, limited to in-frame rearrangements. These files lack a portion of the clones; in checked studies, under half of the deficit traces to unresolved V genes, and the cause of the others is not known. The sample contains over 100,000 clones, approximately 76% of them found a single time. Of the sample, 7.7% falls within the top ten clones. Specimen: PBMCs. The origin of the receptors is a woman between 45 and 65 years old in good health and CMV-seropositive.

V and J are TRBV7-9 and TRBJ1-1, with D perhaps matching TRBD1 (5 bases). Germline-derived CDR1 and CDR2 are SEHNR and FQNEAQ (reference sequence). CDR3 length: 16 amino acids. V was shortened by 5 bases and J by 0 bases, with 16 bases between the two germline ends. The CDR3 spells CASSPATAYMNTEAFF. The CDR3 DNA sequence: TGTGCCAGCAGCCCAGCGACAGCCTATATGAACACTGAAGCTTTCTTT.

This clone was detected a few times. CDR3 nucleotides: TGTGCCAGCAGTAGGCGGGCTCATAATTCACCCCTCCACTTT. Protein sequence: CASSRRAHNSPLHF. V gene TRBV6-5 combines with J gene TRBJ1-6; no reliable D call. This CDR3 is built from 14 residues. Between the trimmed V and J ends, which lost 5 bases and 5 bases, there was a span of 10 bases. The germline V gene has CDR1 MNHEY and CDR2 SVGAGI.

As regards this clone: This sample includes further DNA sequences coding for the same CDR3. V and J are TRBV15 and TRBJ2-5; D is ambiguous. CDR3 size: 13 residues. The germline V gene has CDR1 LNHNV and CDR2 YYDKDF (reference sequence). With 0 bases removed from V and 5 bases from J, the gap between germline ends came to 7 bases. CDR3 nucleotides: TGTGCCACCAGCAGAGATCCCCGGGAGACCCAGTACTTC. Protein: CATSRDPRETQYF.

The V gene is TRBV19, the J gene TRBJ2-4; 8 positions match TRBD1. The CDR3 is 15 residues long. With 5 bases clipped from V and 5 bases from J, the junction kept 8 bases outside the gene matches. Germline V CDR1 and CDR2: LNHDA, SQIVND (reference sequence). The CDR3: CASSQRGQGENIQYF. The CDR3 nucleotides are TGTGCCAGTAGTCAGCGAGGACAGGGTGAAAACATTCAGTACTTC.

V usage is TRBV19 and J usage is TRBJ2-2; 9 bases map to TRBD1. The CDR3 is 18 residues long. Trimming removed 3 bases from V and 3 bases from J; junction bases left unmatched: 11. The germline V gene encodes CDR1 LNHDA and CDR2 SQIVND (reference sequence). The CDR3 nucleotides are TGTGCCAGTAGTATCCGGGACAGGGCGTTTTCGGACACCGGGGAGCTGTTTTTT. The encoded protein is CASSIRDRAFSDTGELFF.

Points on this clone: A read error may produce the germline difference seen at one junction end. This sequence joins TRBV19 and TRBJ2-6; possibly TRBD2 for D (6 bases). The CDR3 has 14 residues. In germline, CDR1 is LNHDA, CDR2 SQIVND (reference sequence). The CDR3 protein is CASSGGSGANGLTF. The CDR3 DNA reads TGTGCCAGTAGTGGAGGGTCTGGGGCCAACGGCCTGACTTTC.

The V gene is TRBV20-1, the J gene TRBJ1-4, with D hard to call. The germline CDR1 and CDR2 sequences are DFQATT and SNEGSKA (reference sequence). Trimming removed 6 bases at V and 3 bases at J, with 5 bases between. This CDR3 contains 11 residues. This CDR3 reads CSAGSNEKLFF. CDR3 DNA sequence: TGCAGTGCCGGGTCTAATGAAAAACTGTTTTTT.

The rearrangement uses TRBV9 and TRBJ2-4; a weak D match, TRBD1 (5 bases). Trimming stripped 7 bases from V and 4 bases from J, with 15 bases between. This CDR3 has 14 residues. CDR1 is SGDLS, CDR2 YYNGEE, per germline. The CDR3 spells CASSRRQGKNIQYF. The CDR3 nucleotides are TGTGCCAGCTCTCGCCGGCAGGGAAAAAACATTCAGTACTTC. Full variable domain (outside the CDR3, taken from reference TRBV9 and TRBJ2-4): DSGVTQTPKHLITATGQRVTLRCSPRSGDLSVYWYQQSLDQGLQFLIQYYNGEERAKGNILERFSAQQFPDLHSELNLSSLELGDSALYFCASSRRQGKNIQYFGAGTRLSVL.

The V gene is TRBV27, the J gene TRBJ1-1, with D perhaps matching TRBD1 (5 bases). CDR1 and CDR2 from the germline V gene are MNHEY and SMNVEV (reference sequence). V lost 0 bases and J lost 1, with 9 bases in between. There are 15 residues in the CDR3. As DNA, the CDR3 is TGTGCCAGCAGTTTATCAAGGGGAGGGAACACTGAAGCTTTCTTT. Translating it yields CASSLSRGGNTEAFF.

This clone turned up a few times. The chain is built from TRBV2 and TRBJ2-1, with D perhaps TRBD2 (7 bases). In germline, CDR1 is SNHLY, CDR2 FYNNEI. V was clipped by 5 bases and J by 7 bases, with 18 bases between them. The CDR3 totals 15 residues. CDR3 sequence (DNA): TGTGCCAGCAGTCCTACTAGAGGGGGGGCAAATGAGCAGTTCTTC. Its protein product is CASSPTRGGANEQFF.